The rows below give T cell receptor beta chains drawn from one sample of a study of human T cells and chemical hapten exposure. Using its own MiXCR run on the RACE reads, TCRdb lists one record per CDR3 protein. Of roughly 130,000 distinct CDR3 sequences in the sample, about 8.2% are singletons; the top ten hold under 2%. The sample consisted of whole blood. These receptors were collected from a male donor in good health. Some clones in this sample may be carry-over from other donors' samples. Both conserved end residues are part of each CDR3. D genes are given only for firm matches. For some rows the clone size is stated as once, few or many, or as a class when expanded; others skip it.

V	J	D	size	DNA	CDR3
TRBV6-2/TRBV6-3	TRBJ1-1	TRBD1	few	TGTGCCAGCAGTTACCGACAGGGGGGTCTGAACACTGAAGCTTTCTTT	CASSYRQGGLNTEAFF
TRBV20-1	TRBJ2-7	NA	few	TGCAGTGCTAGACCCCCCCGCAGGGGAAAAGACGAGCAGTACTTC	CSARPPRRGKDEQYF
TRBV27	TRBJ1-1	NA	few	TGTGCCAGCAGGGACATCTTGGGGAACACTGAAGCTTTCTTT	CASRDILGNTEAFF
TRBV30	TRBJ1-1	NA	NA	TGTGCCTGGAGTCCAACCTCTGGCAGGCCCCGGGCTTTCTTT	CAWSPTSGRPRAFF
TRBV6-2/TRBV6-3	TRBJ2-6	NA	NA	TGTGCCAGCAGCCGCGGGACAGCCGGGGCCAACGTCCTGACTTTC	CASSRGTAGANVLTF
TRBV29-1	TRBJ2-1	NA	few	TGCAGTGCGGGGACAGCCCTGTCCTACAATGAGCAGTTCTTC	CSAGTALSYNEQFF
TRBV29-1	TRBJ1-2	NA	NA	TGCAGCGTTGAAGGGGGGCAGAGCCTAATGAGAGGCTACACCTTC	CSVEGGQSLMRGYTF
TRBV7-9	TRBJ2-7	TRBD1	few	TGTGCCAGCAGCATATCAGGGACAGTCTACGAGCAGTACTTC	CASSISGTVYEQYF
TRBV27	TRBJ1-5	TRBD1	NA	TGTGCCAGCAGGGAACTCCAGGGGGCTGACAATCAGCCCCAGCATTTT	CASRELQGADNQPQHF
TRBV4-3	TRBJ2-7	NA	few	TGCGCCAGCAGCCAAGATCCCCTCAGGGGGGGCCTGGACGAGCAGTACTTC	CASSQDPLRGGLDEQYF
TRBV2	TRBJ2-3	NA	NA	TGTGCCAGCAGGAGACAGACAGATACGCAGTATTTT	CASRRQTDTQYF
TRBV18	TRBJ1-1	NA	few	TGTGCCAGCTCACCACCTAATAGCACTGAAGCTTTCTTT	CASSPPNSTEAFF
TRBV12-3/TRBV12-4	TRBJ1-5	NA	NA	TGTGCCAGCACTGCGCGCGGCACTAATCAGCCCCAGCATTTT	CASTARGTNQPQHF
TRBV20-1	TRBJ2-5	TRBD2	few	TGCAGTGCTACCGGGACTAAAGAGACCCAGTACTTC	CSATGTKETQYF
TRBV6-2/TRBV6-3	TRBJ2-2	NA	many	TGTGCCAGCAGTTACCACCCGGGGGATCTGGACACCGGGGAGCTGTTTTTT	CASSYHPGDLDTGELFF
TRBV6-6	TRBJ2-5	TRBD1	once	TGTGCCAGCACCAAAACGGGACAGGGGGCCCAAGAGACCCAGTACTTC	CASTKTGQGAQETQYF
TRBV7-9	TRBJ1-4	NA	few	TGTGCCAGCAGCCCGCAAGGGGGGCGAGAAAAACTGTTTTTT	CASSPQGGREKLFF
TRBV11-2	TRBJ1-1	NA	NA	TGTGCCAGCAGCTCACGCCCGTGGGACAACACTGAAGCTTTCTTT	CASSSRPWDNTEAFF
TRBV6-5	TRBJ1-4	TRBD1	few	TGTGCCAGCAGAAGAGGACAGGGCAGTGAAAAACTGTTTTTT	CASRRGQGSEKLFF
TRBV7-2	TRBJ2-1	NA	few	TGTGCCAGCAGCGCCCCCGGACGCTTTGACAATGAGCAGTTCTTC	CASSAPGRFDNEQFF
TRBV7-9	TRBJ2-3	NA	many	TGTGCCAGCAGCCCCCTAGGGGCAGATACGCAGTATTTT	CASSPLGADTQYF
TRBV12-3/TRBV12-4	TRBJ1-4	TRBD1	NA	TGTGCCAGCAGGGGGGACGGGACAGGCGACGAAAAACTGTTTTTT	CASRGDGTGDEKLFF
TRBV6-6	TRBJ1-1	TRBD1	few	TGTGCCAGCAGTTACCCCGCGACAGGGACGAACACTGAAGCTTTCTTT	CASSYPATGTNTEAFF
TRBV28	TRBJ2-1	NA	many	TGTGCCAGCACCTACACCGGGAACAATGAGCAGTTCTTC	CASTYTGNNEQFF
TRBV4-1	TRBJ2-7	TRBD2	many	TGCGCCAGCAGCCGGGCGCGGGAGGGACTCTCCTACGAGCAGTACTTC	CASSRAREGLSYEQYF
TRBV30	TRBJ1-3	NA	NA	TGTGCCTGGGGGGGGTCTGGAAACACCATATATTTT	CAWGGSGNTIYF
TRBV13	TRBJ2-1	NA	few	TGTGCCAGCAGCCCCGGGGCCTACAATGAGCAGTTCTTC	CASSPGAYNEQFF
TRBV9	TRBJ2-7	NA	few	TGTGCCAGCAGCGGATCCGGGACTGATGCCTACGAGCAGTACTTC	CASSGSGTDAYEQYF
TRBV20-1	TRBJ2-1	TRBD2	NA	TGCAGTGCACCCCCTAGCGGGAGAGTTAATGAGCAGTTCTTC	CSAPPSGRVNEQFF
TRBV12-3/TRBV12-4	TRBJ1-6	NA	few	TGTGCCAGCAGCCCCCGGGCTCCGGGGTATAATTCACCCCTCCACTTT	CASSPRAPGYNSPLHF
TRBV9	TRBJ2-2	TRBD1	few	TGTGCCAGCAGCGGGGGACAGAGGAACACCGGGGAGCTGTTTTTT	CASSGGQRNTGELFF
TRBV7-2	TRBJ2-3	TRBD2	many	TGTGCCAGCAGCTTAGTTAGCTTGGGACTAGCGGCAGATACGCAGTATTTT	CASSLVSLGLAADTQYF
TRBV20-1	TRBJ1-2	TRBD1	NA	TGCAGTGCTGCCCGGGACAGGGAAGGGAAAAATGGCTACACCTTC	CSAARDREGKNGYTF
TRBV12-3/TRBV12-4	TRBJ1-5	TRBD1	few	TGTGCCAGCACACTTAATCACGGTCAGGGGGCCGATCAGCCCCAGCATTTT	CASTLNHGQGADQPQHF
TRBV4-2	TRBJ2-7	TRBD2	many	TGTGCCAGCAGCCAAGATCTCGCTAGCGGGATAACGACCTACGAGCAGTACTTC	CASSQDLASGITTYEQYF
TRBV4-2	TRBJ2-2	TRBD2	few	TGTGCCAGCAGCCAAGATTGGCTAGCGGGAGGGCCGGGGGAGCTGTTTTTT	CASSQDWLAGGPGELFF